The clone carrying this T cell receptor (beta chain) is large. No antigen is known for it. The source of the sample is a study of liver allograft versus peripheral blood T cells. Study-level information: Within transplanted livers, the T cell receptor repertoires were examined and compared against the repertoires present in the peripheral blood of liver transplant recipients.

V was clipped by 3 bases and J by 2 bases; unmatched bases: 4. The germline gives CDR1 ENHRY, CDR2 SYGVKD. CDR3 length: 14 amino acids. MiXCR, applied by TCRdb to the reads, yields one record per CDR3 protein. Among under 600 distinct CDR3 sequences listed, more than 9.5% were seen once. Study-wide results and caveats: Reportedly, the T cell receptor repertoires inside liver allografts were not the same as those in peripheral blood.

The origin of this receptor is a human patient who had a liver transplant. Some T cells may be transferred from the graft donor. The V and J genes are TRBV10-3 and TRBJ2-7; 7 nucleotides align to TRBD2. CDR3: CAISELAFTYEQYF. In nucleotides, the CDR3 is TGTGCCATCAGTGAACTAGCGTTTACCTACGAGCAGTACTTC.